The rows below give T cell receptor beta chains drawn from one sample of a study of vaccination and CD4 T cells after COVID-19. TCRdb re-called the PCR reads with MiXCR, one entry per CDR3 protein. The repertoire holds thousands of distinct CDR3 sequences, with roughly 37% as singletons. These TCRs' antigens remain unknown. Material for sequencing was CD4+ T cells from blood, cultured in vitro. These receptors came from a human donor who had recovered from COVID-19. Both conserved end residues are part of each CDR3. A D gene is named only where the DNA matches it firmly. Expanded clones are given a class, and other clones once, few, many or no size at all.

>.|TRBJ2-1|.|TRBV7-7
TGTGCTAGCAGTAAACAGGGTGGAACCTACAATGAGCAGTTCTTC
CASSKQGGTYNEQFF
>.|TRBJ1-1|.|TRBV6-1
TGTGCCAGCAGCAATTTGAACACTGAAGCTTTCTTT
CASSNLNTEAFF
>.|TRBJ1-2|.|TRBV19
TGTGCCAGTAGCTCACCTACTCTTTCTAACTATGGCTACACCTTC
CASSSPTLSNYGYTF
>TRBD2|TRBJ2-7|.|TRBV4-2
TGTGCCAGCAGCGTCGGGAGCAGCGGGGGCCCCTACGAGCAGTACTTC
CASSVGSSGGPYEQYF
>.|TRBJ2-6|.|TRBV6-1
TGTGCCAGCCGACACCCCTCTGGGGCCAACGTCCTGACTTTC
CASRHPSGANVLTF
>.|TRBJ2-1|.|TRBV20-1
TGCAGTGCCCCCTTGTTAGCGGCCTACAATGAGCAGTTCTTC
CSAPLLAAYNEQFF
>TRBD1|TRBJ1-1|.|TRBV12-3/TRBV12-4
TGTGCCAGCAGTGGACAGGCATGGTCCACTGAAGCTTTCTTT
CASSGQAWSTEAFF
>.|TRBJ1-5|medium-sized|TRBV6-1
TGTGCCAGCAGCGGTGGGCAGGGTTACAATCAGCCCCAGCATTTT
CASSGGQGYNQPQHF
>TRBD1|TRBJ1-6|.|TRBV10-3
TGTGCCATCAGCAGACAGGGGTATTCACCCCTCCACTTT
CAISRQGYSPLHF
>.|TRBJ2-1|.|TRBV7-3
TGTGCCAGCAGCTTAACCACCACTTCCGGGACGCCGAATGAGCAGTTCTTC
CASSLTTTSGTPNEQFF
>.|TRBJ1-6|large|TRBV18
TGTGCCAGCTCTCCGGCGGGAAATTCACCCCTCCACTTT
CASSPAGNSPLHF
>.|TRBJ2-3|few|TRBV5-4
TGTGCCAGCAGCCAGGCCGGCACAGATACGCAGTATTTT
CASSQAGTDTQYF
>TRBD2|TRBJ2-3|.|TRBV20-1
TGCAGTGCTCTCAGCGGGGGAATCACAGATACGCAGTATTTT
CSALSGGITDTQYF
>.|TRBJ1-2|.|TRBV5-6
TGTGCCAGCAGCTTGGTTCCAGTCAGGAACTATGGCTACACCTTC
CASSLVPVRNYGYTF
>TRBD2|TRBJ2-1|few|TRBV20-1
TGCAGTGCTATACAGCCTCGGACTAGCGGGGGGGCCCATGAGCAGTTCTTC
CSAIQPRTSGGAHEQFF
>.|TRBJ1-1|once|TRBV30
TGTGCCTGGAGTGTACTTGGGGAGGGGAGTACTGAAGCTTTCTTT
CAWSVLGEGSTEAFF
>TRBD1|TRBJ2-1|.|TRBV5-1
TGCGCCAGCAGCGCCATGGGACAGGTATCCTACAATGAGCAGTTCTTC
CASSAMGQVSYNEQFF
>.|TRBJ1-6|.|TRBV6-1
TGTGCCAGCAGGCCTCAGGTAATCTGGCCCCTCCACTTT
CASRPQVIWPLHF
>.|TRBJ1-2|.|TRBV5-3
TGTGCCAGCAGCGTGCAGGGAATGGATGGCTACACCTTC
CASSVQGMDGYTF
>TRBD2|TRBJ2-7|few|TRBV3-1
TGTGCCAGCAGCCCAGCGGGGGGCGGCTACGAGCAGTACTTC
CASSPAGGGYEQYF
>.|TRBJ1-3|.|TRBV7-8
TGTGCCAGCAGCTTAGGGGGGGGCGCCGGTGGAAACACCATATATTTT
CASSLGGGAGGNTIYF
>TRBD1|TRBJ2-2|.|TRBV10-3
TGTGCCATCAGTGAAGGGACAGGGGGCTCGGGCGGGGAGCTGTTTTTT
CAISEGTGGSGGELFF
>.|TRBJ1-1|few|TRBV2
TGTGCCAGCAGCCTCCTGACAGAGACTGAAGCTTTCTTT
CASSLLTETEAFF
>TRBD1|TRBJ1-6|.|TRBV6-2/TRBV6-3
TGTGCCAGCAGTGTTACAGGGGAAAATTCACCCCTCCACTTT
CASSVTGENSPLHF
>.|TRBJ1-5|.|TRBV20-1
TGCAGTGCTAGCGCGCCGGAACCAGGCCAGCCCCAGCATTTT
CSASAPEPGQPQHF
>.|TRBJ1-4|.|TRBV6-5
TGTGCCAGCAGTTATATCCCCCCGGGTAGGGGAGATGAAAAACTGTTTTTT
CASSYIPPGRGDEKLFF
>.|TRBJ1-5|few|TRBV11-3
TGTGCCAGCACATCCACAGGGTCCCGCAATCAGCCCCAGCATTTT
CASTSTGSRNQPQHF
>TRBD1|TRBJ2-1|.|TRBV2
TGTGCCAGCCTCGACAGGGATGAGCAGTTCTTC
CASLDRDEQFF
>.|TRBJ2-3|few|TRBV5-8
TGTGCCAGCAGCTTCTGGGATAACACAGGGATCCAATCGCAGTATTTT
CASSFWDNTGIQSQYF
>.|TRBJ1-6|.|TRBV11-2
TGTGCCAGCAGCTTAGAACCAGGGGCGGGCTCACCCCTCCACTTT
CASSLEPGAGSPLHF
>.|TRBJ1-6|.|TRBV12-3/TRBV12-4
TGTGCCAGCAGCGTAGATGCCTTGAGCTCCTATAATTCACCCCTCCACTTT
CASSVDALSSYNSPLHF
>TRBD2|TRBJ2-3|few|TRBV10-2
TGCGCCAGCAGCTCGGGACTAGCGGGGGGGCATATAACAGATACGCAGTATTTT
CASSSGLAGGHITDTQYF
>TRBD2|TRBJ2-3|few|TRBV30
TGTGCCTGGAGTGGTAGACTAGCGGGGGGACCCCAAAACACAGATACGCAGTATTTT
CAWSGRLAGGPQNTDTQYF
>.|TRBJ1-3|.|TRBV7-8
TGTGCCAGCAGCTTAGTCGCTCGGGGGGCTCGAAGTGGAAACACCATATATTTT
CASSLVARGARSGNTIYF
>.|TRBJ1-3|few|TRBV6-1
TGTGCCAGCACCCCGAGCTCTGGAAACACCATATATTTT
CASTPSSGNTIYF
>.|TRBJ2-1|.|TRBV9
TGTGCCAGCAGCGTGGGCAGGGCATACGATGAGCAGTTCTTC
CASSVGRAYDEQFF